These 3 T cell receptor beta chains share one sample of origin, sequenced in a study of OX40 agonist ivuxolimab in advanced cancers. TCRdb keeps only in-frame clones here, not all; method: immunoSEQ multiplex PCR. Of tens of thousands of clones listed, approximately 85% are singletons. The input for sequencing was CD4+ or CD8+ T cells sorted from blood, taken in a trial of the OX40 agonist ivuxolimab. The receptors were sampled from an adult with an advanced solid tumor such as melanoma, head and neck, liver or kidney cancer.

The chain is built from TRBV6-5 and TRBJ2-4; D gene uncertain. This CDR3 has 12 residues. Germline assignment: CDR1 MNHEY and CDR2 SVGAGI. The ends were cut back, 5 bases at V and 6 bases at J, with 8 bases in the middle. The DNA for the CDR3 is TGTGCCAGCAGTCAATCGCGAAACATTCAGTACTTC. Protein: CASSQSRNIQYF.

This clone has more than one count but fewer than ten. This sequence joins TRBV7-9 and TRBJ1-1; TRBD1 is a possible D gene (5 bases). Trimming took off 2 bases at V and 4 bases at J, with 8 bases between the two ends. The CDR3 contains 13 residues. The germline CDR1 and CDR2 sequences are SEHNR and FQNEAQ (reference sequence). This CDR3 is CASSLQGFTEAFF. In DNA form, the CDR3 reads TGTGCCAGCAGCTTACAGGGTTTCACTGAAGCTTTCTTT.

Only a few counts were recorded for this clone. J is TRBJ1-5 and V is TRBV28; D gene ambiguous. There are 12 residues in the CDR3. Germline V CDR1 and CDR2: MDHEN, SYDVKM. V lost 3 bases, J lost 6 bases, and 6 bases lay in between. Written as DNA, the CDR3 is TGTGCCAGCAGTTTGGTCTTTCAGCCCCAGCATTTT. Protein: CASSLVFQPQHF.